Each of the 10 T cell receptor beta chains below was sequenced from the same sample in a study of blood T cell repertoires in COVID-19. Sequencing was performed with immunoSEQ multiplex PCR; in TCRdb, only in-frame clones are kept and a portion is missing. The top ten hold about 5% of the sample, which has 86,000 or so clones, roughly 86% seen once. Sequencing was performed on peripheral blood. These receptors were collected from a man between 50 and 59 years old with active or convalescent COVID-19.

This sequence joins TRBV4-1 and TRBJ1-3, with 8 bases fitting TRBD1. The CDR3 is made up of 17 amino acids. Unmatched junction bases numbered 8, after V lost 4 bases and J lost 0 bases. Per germline, CDR1 MGHRA and CDR2 YSYEKL. The CDR3 sequence is CASSRPTGGGSGNTIYF. Written as DNA, the CDR3 is TGCGCCAGCAGCCGCCCCACAGGGGGTGGCTCTGGAAACACCATATATTTT.

This chain uses TRBV28 with TRBJ2-7; 12 bases fit TRBD2. The CDR3 extends over 14 amino acids. CDR1 and CDR2 (germline): MDHEN, SYDVKM. Germline trimming cut 4 bases from V and 7 bases from J; bases unmatched to any gene: 5. The CDR3 loop reads CASSSRTSGAEQYF. The CDR3 region has the DNA TGTGCCAGCAGTTCTCGGACTAGCGGGGCGGAGCAGTACTTC.

V gene TRBV11-2 combines with J gene TRBJ1-4, with D uncertain. Trimming took off 5 bases at V and 2 bases at J, with 15 bases between the two ends. The CDR3 runs to 16 residues. Germline V gene lookup returns CDR1 SGHAT and CDR2 FQNNGV. The CDR3 reads CASSGRTAATNEKLFF. CDR3 DNA sequence: TGTGCCAGCAGCGGGAGGACGGCAGCGACTAATGAAAAACTGTTTTTT.

The V and J genes are TRBV7-9 and TRBJ2-1, with 12 positions matching TRBD1. The CDR3 length is 16 residues. Trimming removed 5 bases from V and 8 bases from J; junction bases left unmatched: 10. Germline CDR1 reads SEHNR; CDR2 reads FQNEAQ (reference sequence). The CDR3 reads CASSPKSGQGAHEQFF. The CDR3 nucleotides read TGTGCCAGCAGCCCGAAATCGGGACAGGGGGCACATGAGCAGTTCTTC.

The chain carries TRBV7-2 and TRBJ2-3; D is unresolved. Germline values: CDR1 SGHTA, CDR2 FQGNSA. Trimming cost V 1 base and J 4 bases, with 9 bases left between them. This CDR3 is 14 amino acids long. For the CDR3, the DNA is TGTGCCAGCAGCTTAGGTTCCATCCCAGATACGCAGTATTTT. Protein product: CASSLGSIPDTQYF.

This sequence joins TRBV10-1 and TRBJ2-5; unclear D gene. Between the trimmed V and J ends, which lost 3 bases and 5 bases, there was a span of 16 bases. Germline assignment: CDR1 WNHNN and CDR2 SYGVQD (reference sequence). The CDR3 runs to 15 residues. The chain's CDR3 is CASSEGLETVETQYF. The CDR3 DNA follows: TGCGCCAGCAGTGAAGGTCTAGAGACGGTGGAGACCCAGTACTTC.

V is TRBV14 and J is TRBJ2-3, with TRBD1 matching 12 bases. This CDR3 has 16 amino acids. The junction had 8 bases not matched to a gene; V was cut back by 5 bases and J by 5 bases. The germline gives CDR1 SGHDN, CDR2 FVKESK. CDR3 nucleotides: TGTGCCAGCAGCGCGGGGACAGGGGGCAGTGTAGATACGCAGTATTTT. Its protein is CASSAGTGGSVDTQYF.

This clone was counted between two and nine times. The same CDR3 is also encoded by other DNA sequences in this sample. The rearrangement joins TRBV6-6 to TRBJ2-1; D is unresolved. V was clipped by 4 bases and J by 5 bases, with 12 bases between them. Germline V gives CDR1 MNHNY, CDR2 SVGAGI (reference sequence). This CDR3 comprises 14 residues. This CDR3 reads CASSFPELNNEQFF. DNA of the CDR3: TGTGCCAGCAGTTTCCCCGAACTTAACAATGAGCAGTTCTTC.

This chain uses TRBV7-2 with TRBJ2-7, with 7 bases that match TRBD1. The CDR3 has 13 amino acids. In germline, CDR1 is SGHTA, CDR2 FQGNSA. Losses at the gene ends were 4 bases for V and 11 bases for J; bases not matched to a gene: 11. The CDR3 loop reads CASSSLTGNTEYF. In DNA, the CDR3 is TGTGCCAGCAGCTCCTTGACAGGGAATACGGAGTACTTC.

The J gene is TRBJ1-2, the V gene TRBV12-3 or TRBV12-4, with a possible D match to TRBD1 (6 bases). The ends were cut back, 2 bases at V and 8 bases at J, with 12 bases in the middle. The CDR3 runs to 13 residues. The CDR3 spells CASSLWGREGYTF. CDR3 in DNA: TGTGCCAGCAGTTTATGGGGGCGGGAGGGCTACACCTTC.